The next 21 T cell receptor beta chains were all read from a single sample in a study of T-cell reconstitution after alpha-beta-depleted transplantation in children. Researchers prepared the TCRbeta library using unique molecular identifiers, the study reports. TCRdb itself ran the PCR reads through MiXCR, one entry per CDR3 protein. Seen here are approximately 230,000 distinct CDR3 sequences, roughly 25% observed once, and the top ten hold about 2.8%. Source: PBMCs, taken before TCRalphabeta/CD19-depleted stem cell transplant. The receptors derive from a girl aged 2-10 years with Fanconi anemia, due to receive a stem cell transplant.

This clonotype appeared a single time. The chain uses TRBV18 and TRBJ1-1, with D possibly being TRBD1 (6 bases). CDR3 length: 14 residues. CDR1 KGHSH and CDR2 LQKENI come from the germline V gene. Trimming cost V 3 bases and J 1 base, with 9 bases left between them. CDR3 nucleotide sequence: TGTGCCAGCTCACCCGCAGGGGCGAACACTGAAGCTTTCTTT. Translating it yields CASSPAGANTEAFF. Variable domain in full (rest from reference TRBV18 and TRBJ1-1): NAGVMQNPRHLVRRRGQEARLRCSPMKGHSHVYWYRQLPEEGLKFMVYLQKENIIDESGMPKERFSAEFPKEGPSILRIQQVVRGDSAAYFCASSPAGANTEAFFGQGTRLTVV.

This clonotype was recorded many times. The gene calls are TRBV6-1 and TRBJ2-5; D remains unclear. V lost 11 bases and J lost 5, with 18 bases in between. The V gene's germline CDR1 is MNHNS and CDR2 SASEGT. There are 13 residues in the CDR3. The CDR3 bases are TGTGCCGTACGGGCCCCTCGTTTGGAGACCCAGTACTTC. Protein sequence: CAVRAPRLETQYF.

This clonotype was counted at least ten times. Mismatch with germline at one junction end may stem from a read error. The gene calls are TRBV5-1 and TRBJ2-1; TRBD2 matches 9 bases. CDR3 length equals 15 residues. Germline V lookup: CDR1 SGHRS, CDR2 YFSETQ. The CDR3 loop reads CASSFGLAGYNEQFF. CDR3 nucleotide sequence: TGTGCCAGCAGTTTTGGCCTAGCGGGGTACAATGAGCAGTTCTTC.

V and J are TRBV11-2 and TRBJ2-3, with 11 bases that match TRBD2. Trimming cost V 5 bases and J 10 bases; bases outside gene matches: 14. The germline CDR1 and CDR2 sequences are SGHAT and FQNNGV. This CDR3 is 16 amino acids long. The CDR3 spells CASSTNLAGGGSAQYF. CDR3 nucleotides: TGTGCCAGCAGCACCAACCTAGCGGGGGGAGGGAGTGCGCAGTATTTT.

The rearrangement links TRBV5-5 to TRBJ2-2; tentatively, D is TRBD2 (5 bases). This CDR3 comprises 16 residues. Germline CDR1 SGHKS, CDR2 YYEKEE (reference sequence). With 2 bases removed from V and 3 bases from J, the gap between germline ends came to 14 bases. The chain's CDR3 is CASSFVTRMDTGELFF. CDR3 DNA: TGTGCCAGCAGCTTTGTAACTAGAATGGACACCGGGGAGCTGTTTTTT.

This rearrangement joins TRBV5-1 to TRBJ2-3; D not certain. Germline values: CDR1 SGHRS, CDR2 YFSETQ. V gave up 3 bases and J gave up 2 bases, with 7 bases separating them. The CDR3 has 13 amino acids. The CDR3 reads CASSSRLTDTQYF. CDR3 bases: TGCGCCAGCAGCTCCAGGCTCACAGATACGCAGTATTTT.

This chain uses TRBV12-3 or TRBV12-4 with TRBJ2-2; D unclear. This CDR3 has 14 amino acids. The V end was cut by 2 bases, the J end by 0 bases, with 4 bases between. The CDR3 DNA sequence: TGTGCCAGCAGTTTACCAGCGAACACCGGGGAGCTGTTTTTT. It yields the protein CASSLPANTGELFF.

V gene TRBV21-1 combines with J gene TRBJ1-3. TRBV21-1 constitutes a pseudogene. The CDR3 is made up of 15 amino acids. In DNA, the CDR3 is TGTGCCAGCAGCAAATTTGTAGTCTCTGGAAACACCATATATTTT. It translates to CASSKFVVSGNTIYF.

This clonotype was detected ten times or more. This chain joins TRBV28 and TRBJ2-5; 13 nucleotides agree with TRBD2. CDR1 and CDR2 from the germline V gene are MDHEN and SYDVKM. Germline trimming cut 5 bases from V and 2 bases from J; bases unmatched to any gene: 5. The CDR3 covers 16 residues. The CDR3 loop reads CASSNETSGGQETQYF. DNA for the CDR3: TGTGCCAGCAGTAACGAGACTAGCGGGGGGCAAGAGACCCAGTACTTC.

This clonotype was counted a few times. The J gene is TRBJ1-5, the V gene TRBV7-2; TRBD1 matches 8 bases. This CDR3 has 15 amino acids. V shed 1 base and J 4 bases; nucleotides not matched to a gene: 3. The germline gives CDR1 SGHTA, CDR2 FQGNSA. Here the CDR3 DNA reads TGTGCCAGCAGCTTAGACGGACAGGGTAATCAGCCCCAGCATTTT. Encoded protein: CASSLDGQGNQPQHF.

The chain combines TRBV28 with TRBJ2-3; 10 bases align to TRBD2. V gave up 8 bases and J gave up 4 bases; unmatched junction bases: 12. CDR3 length equals 16 residues. Per germline, CDR1 MDHEN and CDR2 SYDVKM. The DNA for the CDR3 is TGTGCCAGCCCACCTCTAGCGGGAGTTGTTCCAGATACGCAGTATTTT. It is translated as CASPPLAGVVPDTQYF.

The chain links TRBV20-1 to TRBJ2-1, with D perhaps TRBD1 or TRBD2 (6 bases each). Germline lookup yields CDR1 DFQATT and CDR2 SNEGSKA (reference sequence). V gave up 1 base and J gave up 1 base, with 8 bases separating them. The CDR3 length is 14 residues. In nucleotides, the CDR3 is TGCAGTGCTAGAGGGGGGGCGTCCTACAATGAGCAGTTCTTC. Encoded protein: CSARGGASYNEQFF.

This clonotype has only a few counts. The chain has TRBV13 and TRBJ2-1; D unresolved. Between the trimmed V and J ends, which lost 6 bases and 7 bases, there was a span of 13 bases. Germline V gene data show CDR1 as PRHDT and CDR2 as FYEKMQ (reference sequence). The CDR3 totals 13 residues. CDR3 coding DNA: TGTGCCAGCAGTTACCTATTGGGGAATGAGCAGTTCTTC. It yields the protein CASSYLLGNEQFF.

Many counts were recorded for this clonotype. The V call is TRBV12-3 or TRBV12-4, the J call TRBJ2-7; 10 bases are shared with TRBD1. The ends lost 7 bases at V and 3 bases at J; junction bases unmatched: 6. The CDR3 runs 14 residues. CDR3 loop: CASTQTGGFYEQYF. In nucleotides, the CDR3 is TGTGCCAGCACCCAGACAGGGGGCTTCTACGAGCAGTACTTC.

The V call is TRBV5-1, the J call TRBJ2-7, with 9 bases aligning to TRBD1. The CDR3 covers 16 residues. Germline-derived CDR1 and CDR2 are SGHRS and YFSETQ. Germline trimming cut 0 bases from V and 0 bases from J; bases unmatched to any gene: 4. The CDR3 reads CASSLDKDRGSYEQYF. CDR3 sequence (DNA): TGCGCCAGCAGCTTGGATAAGGACAGGGGCTCCTACGAGCAGTACTTC.

The chain carries TRBV18 and TRBJ2-7; D is unresolved. V lost 0 bases and J 2 bases, leaving 14 bases between the germline ends. The CDR3 loop spans 16 amino acids. Germline CDR1 and CDR2: KGHSH and LQKENI. The CDR3: CASSPPLGQSPYEQYF. The CDR3 DNA is TGTGCCAGCTCACCACCGCTTGGCCAGAGTCCCTACGAGCAGTACTTC.

This clonotype was recorded many times. This chain uses TRBV5-1 with TRBJ2-3; D unresolved. The CDR3 has 12 amino acids. The V gene's germline CDR1 is SGHRS and CDR2 YFSETQ. The V gene lost 3 bases and the J gene lost 5 bases, with 7 bases spanning the gap. In DNA, the CDR3 is TGCGCCAGCAGCTCATGGGGAGATACGCAGTATTTT. This codes for CASSSWGDTQYF.

This clonotype was found a few times. V and J are TRBV27 and TRBJ1-1; 7 positions match TRBD1. There are 14 residues in the CDR3. The V gene end was trimmed by 5 bases and the J gene end by 1 base; junction bases not matched to a gene: 4. Germline V CDR1 and CDR2: MNHEY, SMNVEV (reference sequence). CDR3 region: CASSPYRGNTEAFF. The CDR3 region has the DNA TGTGCCAGCAGTCCGTACAGGGGGAACACTGAAGCTTTCTTT.

There are a few counts of this clonotype. This sequence joins TRBV29-1 and TRBJ1-2; D is perhaps TRBD1 (5 bases). From germline, CDR1 is SQVTM and CDR2 ANQGSEA. The ends were cut back, 0 bases at V and 8 bases at J, with 16 bases in the middle. The CDR3 is made up of 14 amino acids. The DNA for the CDR3 is TGCAGCGTTGAAGATTGGGGGAAGGGGAGCGGCTACACCTTC. Translation: CSVEDWGKGSGYTF.

The chain combines TRBV12-3 or TRBV12-4 with TRBJ1-1, with a possible D match to TRBD1 (6 bases). The CDR3 runs to 15 residues. V was pared by 2 bases and J by 6 bases, with 16 bases between. CDR3 residues: CASSLFSAGEAEAFF. The CDR3 bases are TGTGCCAGCAGTTTATTTTCGGCAGGGGAGGCTGAAGCTTTCTTT.

The rearrangement links TRBV28 to TRBJ2-7; D gene uncertain. Germline V gene lookup returns CDR1 MDHEN and CDR2 SYDVKM. V lost 3 bases and J 2 bases, leaving 11 bases between the germline ends. CDR3 size: 14 residues. DNA of the CDR3: TGTGCCAGCAGTTTCATTTCTATCCCCTACGAGCAGTACTTC. Its translation is CASSFISIPYEQYF.